The table lists the clone carrying this T cell receptor beta chain with many counts. Its antigen is not known. The data stem from a study of T cells after yellow fever vaccination. Study information: Fractions with few cells were prepared using SMART-Seq v4 Ultra Low Input.

The CDR3 consists of 17 residues. V was pared by 0 bases and J by 6 bases, with 12 bases of the junction left unmatched. Looked up from germline, CDR1 is LGHNA and CDR2 is YNFKEQ. Each CDR3 protein is one row after TCRdb ran MiXCR on the 5' RACE reads. Of about 500,000 distinct CDR3 sequences in the sample, about 17% are singletons; the top ten hold roughly a sixth. The study, taken as a whole, reports: There was a small share of clonotypes that showed up in both the CD4 and CD8 compartments. Post-booster repertoires contained most primary-vaccination clones again (about 95% CD4, around 88% CD8).

Sequencing was performed on PBMCs, taken around 5 days after the first yellow fever vaccination. The chain couples TRBV4-2 to TRBJ2-3, with TRBD1 identical over 7 bases. This sequence originates from a man aged 18 to 30 who received the YFV17D yellow fever vaccine. The CDR3 DNA reads as TGTGCCAGCAGCCAAGATCCGACGGGCAGGGGGACGGATACGCAGTATTTT. Residues: CASSQDPTGRGTDTQYF.